Each of the 21 T cell receptor beta chains below was sequenced from the same sample in a study of technical replicates of blood from a handful of donors. Produced via immunoSEQ multiplex PCR; TCRdb's table is partial and in-frame only. The table records about 75,000 clones, 97% of them present only once. The source material was T cells isolated from PBMCs. The receptors derive from a human donor in good health.

The chain has TRBV5-4 and TRBJ1-1, with D perhaps matching TRBD1 (5 bases). V was pared by 0 bases and J by 8 bases, with 11 bases between. Germline V gene sequence: CDR1 SGHNT, CDR2 YYREEE (reference sequence). The CDR3 covers 13 residues. This CDR3 reads CASSLGEGREAFF. CDR3 nucleotides: TGTGCCAGCAGCTTGGGGGAGGGACGGGAAGCTTTCTTT.

V and J are TRBV6-4 and TRBJ2-3; the D gene is possibly TRBD2 (5 bases). Trimming stripped 8 bases from V and 0 bases from J, with 12 bases between. The CDR3 runs to 14 residues. The germline V gene has CDR1 MRHNA and CDR2 SNTAGT. This CDR3 is CASRQAGSTDTQYF. Here the CDR3 DNA reads TGTGCCAGCCGCCAGGCGGGTAGCACAGATACGCAGTATTTT.

The V and J genes are TRBV6-5 and TRBJ2-5; TRBD2 agrees at 12 bases. V lost 5 bases and J lost 2; bases outside the gene matches: 3. In germline, CDR1 is MNHEY, CDR2 SVGAGI. The CDR3 runs 15 residues. Written as DNA, the CDR3 is TGTGCCAGCAGTACTAGCGGGAGGAAACAAGAGACCCAGTACTTC. Amino acid sequence: CASSTSGRKQETQYF.

The count of this clone is one. The chain employs TRBV6-6 and TRBJ2-7, with D perhaps matching TRBD1 (6 bases). Germline lookup yields CDR1 MNHNY and CDR2 SVGAGI (reference sequence). Trimming pared 0 bases from V and 1 base from J, leaving 10 bases between. The CDR3 has 15 residues. CDR3 bases: TGTGCCAGCAGTTACTCGGCAGGGGCATCCTACGAGCAGTACTTC. It translates to CASSYSAGASYEQYF.

The chain combines TRBV7-9 with TRBJ2-3; 9 positions match TRBD2. Trimming took 3 bases from V and 4 from J; bases not matched to a gene: 17. CDR3 length: 19 amino acids. In germline, CDR1 is SEHNR, CDR2 FQNEAQ (reference sequence). In nucleotides, the CDR3 is TGTGCCAGCAGCTTCCACATAGGGGGGGGAGTAGCGGGAGCAGATACGCAGTATTTT. Amino acids: CASSFHIGGGVAGADTQYF.

The chain couples TRBV15 to TRBJ2-5; 7 positions agree with TRBD1. J was trimmed by 5 bases and V by 1 base; bases with no gene match: 4. This CDR3 is 14 amino acids long. CDR1 and CDR2 from the germline V gene are LNHNV and YYDKDF (reference sequence). The CDR3 DNA sequence: TGTGCCACCAGCAGAGGACAGGGCGGTGAGACCCAGTACTTC. Amino acid sequence: CATSRGQGGETQYF. The variable domain in full, with the rest retrieved from reference TRBV15 and TRBJ2-5, is DAMVIQNPRYQVTQFGKPVTLSCSQTLNHNVMYWYQQKSSQAPKLLFHYYDKDFNNEADTPDNFQSRRPNTSFCFLDIRSPGLGDTAMYLCATSRGQGGETQYFGPGTRLLVL.

The chain recombines TRBV4-1 with TRBJ1-1; D remains unclear. From germline, CDR1 is MGHRA and CDR2 YSYEKL. The length of the CDR3 is 13 residues. The ends were cut back, 0 bases at V and 10 bases at J, with 12 bases in the middle. CDR3 in amino acids: CASSQDVDLRAFF. The CDR3 DNA is TGCGCCAGCAGCCAAGATGTCGACTTACGAGCTTTCTTT.

The V gene is TRBV9, the J gene TRBJ2-2; TRBD2 agrees at 8 bases. Trimming at V came to 0 bases and at J to 1 base, leaving 2 bases not matched to a gene. This CDR3 has 16 residues. Per the germline V gene, CDR1 is SGDLS and CDR2 is YYNGEE. Here the CDR3 reads CASSVGLAGNTGELFF. The CDR3 DNA reads TGTGCCAGCAGCGTAGGTCTAGCGGGGAACACCGGGGAGCTGTTTTTT. The full variable domain, completed using reference TRBV9 and TRBJ2-2, is DSGVTQTPKHLITATGQRVTLRCSPRSGDLSVYWYQQSLDQGLQFLIQYYNGEERAKGNILERFSAQQFPDLHSELNLSSLELGDSALYFCASSVGLAGNTGELFFGEGSRLTVL.

This clone was detected only once. V and J are TRBV5-1 and TRBJ1-6; D is perhaps TRBD1 (6 bases). Germline V gene data show CDR1 as SGHRS and CDR2 as YFSETQ. The CDR3 spans 15 residues. V lost 5 bases to trimming and J lost 9 bases, with 18 bases between them. This CDR3 is CASSWSVGGGSPLHF. The CDR3 DNA follows: TGCGCCAGCAGTTGGTCGGTGGGAGGGGGTTCACCCCTCCACTTT.

This rearrangement joins TRBV4-2 to TRBJ2-2; D gene uncertain. This CDR3 is 13 amino acids long. V was pared by 3 bases and J by 4 bases, with 6 bases between. The germline V gene has CDR1 LGHNA and CDR2 YNFKEQ. The CDR3 coding sequence is TGTGCCAGCAGCCAGAGTAGCACCGGGGAGCTGTTTTTT. Translated: CASSQSSTGELFF.

V gene TRBV7-3 combines with J gene TRBJ2-5; 8 nucleotides agree with TRBD2. From germline, CDR1 is SGHTA and CDR2 FQGTGA. This CDR3 comprises 18 residues. J was trimmed by 5 bases and V by 1 base; bases with no gene match: 15. CDR3 sequence (DNA): TGTGCCAGCAGCTTAAGTGGAGCTAGCGGGCCATCGGGGGAGACCCAGTACTTC. It codes for CASSLSGASGPSGETQYF.

This clone has just one count. The chain couples TRBV5-1 to TRBJ2-5; D is perhaps TRBD1 (5 bases). CDR3 length: 15 residues. Per the germline V gene, CDR1 is SGHRS and CDR2 is YFSETQ. V was cut by 0 bases and J by 5 bases, with 14 bases left in between. The CDR3 DNA reads TGCGCCAGCAGCTTGGCCGGTCAGGGCCTGGAGACCCAGTACTTC. It translates to CASSLAGQGLETQYF.

The V call is TRBV11-2, the J call TRBJ2-7, with a possible D match to TRBD1 (5 bases). The CDR3 has 15 residues. The germline V gene has CDR1 SGHAT and CDR2 FQNNGV. Between the trimmed V and J ends, which lost 5 bases and 0 bases, there was a span of 14 bases. CDR3: CASSVGAGPSYEQYF. The CDR3 DNA reads as TGTGCCAGCAGCGTTGGGGCAGGGCCCTCCTACGAGCAGTACTTC.

The rearrangement links TRBV27 to TRBJ1-4, with D perhaps matching TRBD1 (5 bases). The CDR3 runs 16 residues. The germline gives CDR1 MNHEY, CDR2 SMNVEV (reference sequence). Deletions cut 6 bases from V and 8 bases from J, with 22 bases between. This CDR3 is CASSPQSVGAPEKLFF. The CDR3 bases are TGTGCCAGCAGCCCCCAAAGCGTAGGGGCCCCAGAAAAACTGTTTTTT.

This sequence joins TRBV7-8 and TRBJ1-5; weak D call: TRBD1 (6 bases). Germline CDR1 is SGHVS and CDR2 is FQNEAQ. This CDR3 is 14 amino acids long. The V gene lost 1 base and the J gene lost 7 bases, with 11 bases spanning the gap. For the CDR3, the DNA is TGTGCCAGCAGCTTAGGAGGGGGGGTCCAGCCCCAGCATTTT. Its translation: CASSLGGGVQPQHF.

This clone was seen just once. The rearrangement uses TRBV7-6 and TRBJ1-4, with 8 bases aligning to TRBD1. The CDR3 extends over 16 amino acids. J lost 5 bases, V lost 5 bases, and 10 bases had no gene match. Germline CDR1 is SGHVS and CDR2 is FNYEAQ. The CDR3 coding sequence is TGTGCCAGCAGCCCCCATCCACGGACAGGGAATGAAAAACTGTTTTTT. It yields the protein CASSPHPRTGNEKLFF.

The J gene is TRBJ2-7, the V gene TRBV12-5; D is uncertain. The CDR3 loop spans 14 amino acids. The germline V gene encodes CDR1 LGHNT and CDR2 FRNRAP. V was shortened by 7 bases and J by 3 bases, with 16 bases between the two germline ends. In DNA form, the CDR3 reads TGTGCTAGTGCCAATACGACAAAGGTCTACGAGCAGTACTTC. It encodes CASANTTKVYEQYF.

This clone occurred a few times. The chain recombines TRBV29-1 with TRBJ1-1; perhaps TRBD1 as D (6 bases). Germline loops: CDR1 SQVTM, CDR2 ANQGSEA. The CDR3 extends over 12 amino acids. V lost 8 bases and J 1 base, leaving 11 bases between the germline ends. The CDR3 sequence: CSLRDKNTEAFF. The CDR3 coding sequence is TGCAGCCTCCGGGACAAGAACACTGAAGCTTTCTTT. The complete variable domain, with remaining parts taken from reference TRBV29-1 and TRBJ1-1, reads SAVISQKPSRDICQRGTSLTIQCQVDSQVTMMFWYRQQPGQSLTLIATANQGSEATYESGFVIDKFPISRPNLTFSTLTVSNMSPEDSSIYLCSLRDKNTEAFFGQGTRLTVV.

This rearrangement joins TRBV7-8 to TRBJ2-7; 10 nucleotides match TRBD2. J gave up 2 bases and V 4 bases, and 14 bases lay outside the gene matches. The CDR3 extends over 18 amino acids. The V gene's germline CDR1 is SGHVS and CDR2 FQNEAQ. The CDR3 region has the DNA TGTGCCAGCAGCTCAGCCCTAGCGGGAGATAAAGGGACCTACGAGCAGTACTTC. Residues: CASSSALAGDKGTYEQYF.

The chain is built from TRBV7-6 and TRBJ2-7, with 10 bases identical to TRBD1. This CDR3 has 16 residues. Germline CDR1 reads SGHVS; CDR2 reads FNYEAQ. V gave up 3 bases and J gave up 2 bases; unmatched junction bases: 7. The CDR3 sequence is CASSFPPGQGTYEQYF. The CDR3 DNA sequence: TGTGCCAGCAGCTTCCCACCGGGACAGGGGACCTACGAGCAGTACTTC. The complete variable domain, with remaining parts taken from reference TRBV7-6 and TRBJ2-7, reads GAGVSQSPRYKVTKRGQDVALRCDPISGHVSLYWYRQALGQGPEFLTYFNYEAQQDKSGLPNDRFSAERPEGSISTLTIQRTEQRDSAMYRCASSFPPGQGTYEQYFGPGTRLTVT.

Comments on this clone: Other nucleotide sequences from this sample produce the same CDR3. The V gene is TRBV18, the J gene TRBJ2-5; a possible D gene is TRBD2 (5 bases). This CDR3 is built from 13 residues. The V end lost 0 bases, the J end lost 3 bases, and 5 bases lay between the germline ends. Looked up from germline, CDR1 is KGHSH and CDR2 is LQKENI. The CDR3 reads CASSPPGEETQYF. The CDR3 DNA sequence: TGTGCCAGCTCACCACCGGGAGAAGAGACCCAGTACTTC.